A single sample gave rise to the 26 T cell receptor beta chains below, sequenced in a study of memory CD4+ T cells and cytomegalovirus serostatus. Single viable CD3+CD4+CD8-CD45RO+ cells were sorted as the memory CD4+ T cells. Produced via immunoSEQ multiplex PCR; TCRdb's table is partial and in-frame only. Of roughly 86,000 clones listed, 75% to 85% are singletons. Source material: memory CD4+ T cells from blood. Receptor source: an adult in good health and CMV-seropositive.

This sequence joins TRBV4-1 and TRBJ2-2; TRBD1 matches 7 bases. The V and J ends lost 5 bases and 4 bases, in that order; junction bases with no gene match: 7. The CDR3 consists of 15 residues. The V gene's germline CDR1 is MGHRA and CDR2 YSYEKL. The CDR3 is CASSTTGLSTGELFF. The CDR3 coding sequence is TGCGCCAGCAGCACGACAGGGCTCAGCACCGGGGAGCTGTTTTTT.

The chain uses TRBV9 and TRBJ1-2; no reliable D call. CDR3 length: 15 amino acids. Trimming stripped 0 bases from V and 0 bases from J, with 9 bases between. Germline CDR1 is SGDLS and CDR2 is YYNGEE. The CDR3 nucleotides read TGTGCCAGCAGCGTAGAGGCAGCTGCTAACTATGGCTACACCTTC. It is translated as CASSVEAAANYGYTF.

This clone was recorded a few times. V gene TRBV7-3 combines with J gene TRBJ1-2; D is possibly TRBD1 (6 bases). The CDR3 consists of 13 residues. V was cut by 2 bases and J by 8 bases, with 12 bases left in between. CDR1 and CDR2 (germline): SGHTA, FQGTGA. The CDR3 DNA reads TGTGCCAGCAGCTTAGGGGGGGGGCGAGGCTACACCTTC. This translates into CASSLGGGRGYTF.

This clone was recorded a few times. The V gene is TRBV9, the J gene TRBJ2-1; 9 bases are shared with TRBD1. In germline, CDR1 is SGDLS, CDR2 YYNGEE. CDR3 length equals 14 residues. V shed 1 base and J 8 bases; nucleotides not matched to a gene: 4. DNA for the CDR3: TGTGCCAGCAGCGTAAGGACAGGGGACGATGAGCAGTTCTTC. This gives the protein CASSVRTGDDEQFF.

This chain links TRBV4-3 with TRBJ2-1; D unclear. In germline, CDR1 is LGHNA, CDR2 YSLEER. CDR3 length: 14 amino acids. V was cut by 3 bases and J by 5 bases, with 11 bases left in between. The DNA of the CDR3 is TGCGCCAGCAGCCACCTGACCTGGGACAATGAGCAGTTCTTC. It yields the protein CASSHLTWDNEQFF.

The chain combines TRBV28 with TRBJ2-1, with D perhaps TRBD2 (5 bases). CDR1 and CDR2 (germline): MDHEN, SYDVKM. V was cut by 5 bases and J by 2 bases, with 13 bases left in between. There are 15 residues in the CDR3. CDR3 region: CASSPGGFTYNEQFF. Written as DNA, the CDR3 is TGTGCCAGCAGTCCGGGCGGGTTCACCTACAATGAGCAGTTCTTC.

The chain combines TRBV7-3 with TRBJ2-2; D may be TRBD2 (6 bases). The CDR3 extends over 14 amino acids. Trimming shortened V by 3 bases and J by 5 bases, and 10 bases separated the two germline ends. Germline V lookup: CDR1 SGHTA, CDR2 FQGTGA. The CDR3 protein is CASSFFAGTGELFF. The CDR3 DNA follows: TGTGCCAGCAGCTTCTTCGCGGGAACCGGGGAGCTGTTTTTT.

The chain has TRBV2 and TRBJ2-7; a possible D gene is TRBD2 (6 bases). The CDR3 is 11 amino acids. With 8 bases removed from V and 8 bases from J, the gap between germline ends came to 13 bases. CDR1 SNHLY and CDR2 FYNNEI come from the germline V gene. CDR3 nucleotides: TGTGCCAGCGGCGGCGGGACGCAGCAGTACTTC. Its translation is CASGGGTQQYF.

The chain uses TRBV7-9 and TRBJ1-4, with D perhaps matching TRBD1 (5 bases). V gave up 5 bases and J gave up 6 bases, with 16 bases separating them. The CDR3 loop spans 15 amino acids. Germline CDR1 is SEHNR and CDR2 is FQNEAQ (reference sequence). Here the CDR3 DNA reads TGTGCCAGCAGCGTCCGTCATGAACAGGATGAAAAACTGTTTTTT. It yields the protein CASSVRHEQDEKLFF.

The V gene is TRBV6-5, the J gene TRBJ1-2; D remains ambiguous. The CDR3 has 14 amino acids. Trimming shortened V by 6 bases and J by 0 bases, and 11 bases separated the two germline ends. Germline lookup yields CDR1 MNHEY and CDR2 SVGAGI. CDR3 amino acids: CASRAFFSNYGYTF. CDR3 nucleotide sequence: TGTGCCAGCAGAGCGTTTTTTTCTAACTATGGCTACACCTTC.

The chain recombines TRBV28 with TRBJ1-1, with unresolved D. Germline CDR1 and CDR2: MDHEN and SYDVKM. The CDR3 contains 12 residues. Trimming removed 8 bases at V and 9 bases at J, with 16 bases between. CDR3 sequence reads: CASSYRVTQAFF. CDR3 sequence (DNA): TGTGCCAGCTCATACCGGGTGACCCAAGCTTTCTTT.

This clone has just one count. DNA of the CDR3: TGTGCCAGCAGTGAACAGGGATTCGCGTACAATGAGCAGTTCTTC. It translates to CASSEQGFAYNEQFF. This sequence joins TRBV6-1 and TRBJ2-1, with D perhaps TRBD1 (5 bases). The V end was cut by 2 bases, the J end by 4 bases, with 12 bases between. The CDR3 is made up of 15 amino acids. CDR1 and CDR2 from the germline V gene are MNHNS and SASEGT.

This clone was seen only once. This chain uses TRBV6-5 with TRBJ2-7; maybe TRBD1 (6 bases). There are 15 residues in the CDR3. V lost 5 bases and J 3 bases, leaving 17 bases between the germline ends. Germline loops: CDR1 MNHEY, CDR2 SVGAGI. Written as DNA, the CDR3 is TGTGCCAGCAGTCCCCGAGAGGGGGTATTCTACGAGCAGTACTTC. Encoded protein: CASSPREGVFYEQYF.

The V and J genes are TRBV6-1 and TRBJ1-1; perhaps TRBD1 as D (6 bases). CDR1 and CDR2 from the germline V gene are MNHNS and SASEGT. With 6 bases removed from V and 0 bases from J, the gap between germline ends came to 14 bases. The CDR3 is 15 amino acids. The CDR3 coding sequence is TGTGCCAGCAGAGAGGGACATTGGATGAACACTGAAGCTTTCTTT. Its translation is CASREGHWMNTEAFF.

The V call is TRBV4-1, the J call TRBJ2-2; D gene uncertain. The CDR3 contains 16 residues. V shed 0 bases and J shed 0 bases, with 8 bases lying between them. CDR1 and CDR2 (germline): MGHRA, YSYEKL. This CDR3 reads CASSQEGQPNTGELFF. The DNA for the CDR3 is TGCGCCAGCAGCCAAGAAGGGCAGCCGAACACCGGGGAGCTGTTTTTT.

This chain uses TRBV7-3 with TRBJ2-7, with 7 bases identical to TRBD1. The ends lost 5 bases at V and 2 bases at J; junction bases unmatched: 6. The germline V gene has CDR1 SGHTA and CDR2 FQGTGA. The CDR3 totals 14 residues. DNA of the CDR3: TGTGCCAGCAGCCCCGGACAGGAGCCCTACGAGCAGTACTTC. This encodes CASSPGQEPYEQYF.

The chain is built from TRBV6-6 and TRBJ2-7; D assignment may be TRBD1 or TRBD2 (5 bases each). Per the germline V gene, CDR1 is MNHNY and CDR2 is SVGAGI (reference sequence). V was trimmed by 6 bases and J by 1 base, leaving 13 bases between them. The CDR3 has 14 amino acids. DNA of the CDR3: TGTGCCAGCAGGGGCAGGGACGCTTCCTACGAGCAGTACTTC. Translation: CASRGRDASYEQYF.

The CDR3 spells CASSPPGSDNQPQHF. The CDR3 region has the DNA TGTGCCAGCTCACCACCAGGGTCGGACAATCAGCCCCAGCATTTT. V and J are TRBV18 and TRBJ1-5; D not certain. Germline-derived CDR1 and CDR2 are KGHSH and LQKENI. This CDR3 is 15 amino acids long. Trimming pared 0 bases from V and 3 bases from J, leaving 9 bases between.

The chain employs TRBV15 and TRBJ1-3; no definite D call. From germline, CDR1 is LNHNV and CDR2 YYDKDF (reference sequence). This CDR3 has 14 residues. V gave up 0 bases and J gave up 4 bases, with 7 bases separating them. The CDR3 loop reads CATSREGRGNTIYF. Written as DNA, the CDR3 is TGTGCCACCAGCAGAGAAGGGCGGGGAAACACCATATATTTT.

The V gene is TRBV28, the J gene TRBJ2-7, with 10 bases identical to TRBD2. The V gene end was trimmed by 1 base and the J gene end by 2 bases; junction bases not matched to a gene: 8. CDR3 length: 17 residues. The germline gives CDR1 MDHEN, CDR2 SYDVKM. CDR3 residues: CASSLSITSGATYEQYF. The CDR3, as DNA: TGTGCCAGCAGTTTATCCATCACTAGCGGGGCGACCTACGAGCAGTACTTC.

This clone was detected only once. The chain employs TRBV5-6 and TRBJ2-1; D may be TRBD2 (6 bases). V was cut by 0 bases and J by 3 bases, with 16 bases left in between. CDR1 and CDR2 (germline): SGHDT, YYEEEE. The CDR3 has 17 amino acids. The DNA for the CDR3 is TGTGCCAGCAGCTTGGACCTGGGGGGTGTCCTCTACAATGAGCAGTTCTTC. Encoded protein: CASSLDLGGVLYNEQFF.

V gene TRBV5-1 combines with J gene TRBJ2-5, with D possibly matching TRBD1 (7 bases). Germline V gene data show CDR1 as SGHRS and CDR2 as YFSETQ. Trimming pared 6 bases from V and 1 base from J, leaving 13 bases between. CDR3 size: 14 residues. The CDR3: CASKTGRLQETQYF. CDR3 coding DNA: TGCGCCAGCAAGACAGGGAGGCTCCAAGAGACCCAGTACTTC.

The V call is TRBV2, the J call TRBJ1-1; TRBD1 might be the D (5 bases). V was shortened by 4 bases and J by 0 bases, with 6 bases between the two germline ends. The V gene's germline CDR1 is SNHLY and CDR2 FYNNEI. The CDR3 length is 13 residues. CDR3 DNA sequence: TGTGCCAGCAGTGCGGACATGAACACTGAAGCTTTCTTT. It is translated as CASSADMNTEAFF.

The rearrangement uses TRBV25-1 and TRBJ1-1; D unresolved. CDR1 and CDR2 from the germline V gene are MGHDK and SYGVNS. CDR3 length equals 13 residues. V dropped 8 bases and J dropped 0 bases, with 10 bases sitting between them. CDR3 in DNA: TGTGCCAGCGGAACAGATATGAACACTGAAGCTTTCTTT. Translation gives CASGTDMNTEAFF.

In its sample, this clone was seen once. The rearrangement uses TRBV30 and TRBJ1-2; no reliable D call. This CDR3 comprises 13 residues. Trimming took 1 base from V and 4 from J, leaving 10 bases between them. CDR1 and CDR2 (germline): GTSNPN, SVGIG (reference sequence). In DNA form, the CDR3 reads TGTGCCTGGAGTGGGCAGGCGCGCTATGGCTACACCTTC. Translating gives CAWSGQARYGYTF.

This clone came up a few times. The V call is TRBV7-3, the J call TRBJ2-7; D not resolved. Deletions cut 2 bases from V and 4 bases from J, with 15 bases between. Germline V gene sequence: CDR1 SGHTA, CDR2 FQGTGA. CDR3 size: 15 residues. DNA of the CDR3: TGTGCCAGCAGCTTATCACCGATCCCCGGGTACGAGCAGTACTTC. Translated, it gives CASSLSPIPGYEQYF.